A single sample is the source of the 8 T cell receptor beta chains below, sequenced in a study of cytomegalovirus exposure and HLA in healthy donors. Sequencing used immunoSEQ multiplex PCR; TCRdb keeps in-frame clones, though not all of them. This table holds 45,000 to 60,000 clones, 90% to 95% found once. Material: PBMCs. These receptors all stem from a woman aged 18-35 years in good health and CMV-seronegative.

The chain is built from TRBV9 and TRBJ1-2; D perhaps matches TRBD1 (5 bases). V gave up 6 bases and J gave up 8 bases, with 11 bases separating them. The CDR3 runs to 11 residues. Germline V gives CDR1 SGDLS, CDR2 YYNGEE. DNA of the CDR3: TGTGCCAGCAAAAGGGGAAACGGCTACACCTTC. Protein product: CASKRGNGYTF.

V and J are TRBV5-5 and TRBJ2-7, with D possibly being TRBD2 (5 bases). V gave up 0 bases and J gave up 6 bases, with 16 bases separating them. Germline V gives CDR1 SGHKS, CDR2 YYEKEE (reference sequence). The CDR3 runs 15 residues. The CDR3 DNA reads as TGTGCCAGCAGCTTGGCCAACACCCTTGGACTCGAGCAGTACGTC. This encodes CASSLANTLGLEQYV.

This chain's CDR3 is CASSPWTGSNEKLFF. CDR3 coding DNA: TGTGCCAGCAGCCCCTGGACAGGGAGTAATGAAAAACTGTTTTTT. The V gene is TRBV7-9, the J gene TRBJ1-4, with 8 bases aligning to TRBD1. Losses at the gene ends were 5 bases for V and 4 bases for J; bases not matched to a gene: 6. Germline V CDR1 and CDR2: SEHNR, FQNEAQ (reference sequence). The CDR3 runs 15 residues.

This sequence joins TRBV5-1 and TRBJ1-2; TRBD1 might be the D (5 bases). V was clipped by 0 bases and J by 7 bases, with 7 bases between them. Germline V gene data show CDR1 as SGHRS and CDR2 as YFSETQ. The CDR3 spans 12 residues. DNA of the CDR3: TGCGCCAGCAGCTTGGAGGGGTTTGGCTACACCTTC. Its translation: CASSLEGFGYTF. The full variable domain, rest sourced from reference TRBV5-1 and TRBJ1-2, is KAGVTQTPRYLIKTRGQQVTLSCSPISGHRSVSWYQQTPGQGLQFLFEYFSETQRNKGNFPGRFSGRQFSNSRSEMNVSTLELGDSALYLCASSLEGFGYTFGSGTRLTVV.

This clone was detected once. The chain couples TRBV7-2 to TRBJ1-2; D is unresolved. From germline, CDR1 is SGHTA and CDR2 FQGNSA. Trimming removed 0 bases from V and 3 bases from J, with 8 bases in between. The CDR3 is made up of 14 amino acids. CDR3 nucleotide sequence: TGTGCCAGCAGCTTAGCCTGGAGCCACTATGGCTACACCTTC. Residues: CASSLAWSHYGYTF.

V and J are TRBV10-3 and TRBJ2-1; D possibly corresponds to TRBD1 (6 bases). Per germline, CDR1 ENHRY and CDR2 SYGVKD. Trimming took 5 bases from V and 7 from J, leaving 15 bases between them. This CDR3 spans 14 amino acids. The CDR3 DNA is TGTGCCATCAGTTCGCAGGGGCCAAGGAATGAGCAGTTCTTC. The encoded protein is CAISSQGPRNEQFF.

This chain connects TRBV23-1 to TRBJ1-5; no definite D call. TRBV23-1 is noted as an ORF with a role that remains uncertain. Between the trimmed V and J ends, which lost 3 bases and 4 bases, there was a span of 10 bases. CDR3 length equals 14 residues. The CDR3 DNA sequence: TGCGCCAGCAGTCATTGTGAGGGTAATCAGCCCCAGCATTTT. Protein sequence: CASSHCEGNQPQHF.

The chain combines TRBV6-1 with TRBJ2-3; 8 bases align to TRBD2. The V segment lost 4 bases and the J segment 5 bases; nucleotides outside the gene matches: 2. The CDR3 extends over 13 amino acids. CDR1 is MNHNS and CDR2 is SASEGT in the germline V gene. In DNA, the CDR3 is TGTGCCAGCAGTGCCAGCGGGGGAGATACGCAGTATTTT. Protein product: CASSASGGDTQYF.